This is a list of T cell receptor beta chains from one sample in a study of cytomegalovirus exposure and HLA in healthy donors. Sequencing was performed with immunoSEQ multiplex PCR; in TCRdb, only in-frame clones are kept and a portion is missing. The sample holds some 210,000 clones, around 81% seen once. Sequenced: PBMCs. Receptors were obtained from a woman aged 45-65 years in good health and CMV-seropositive. Both conserved end residues are part of each CDR3. D genes are given only for firm matches. The listing skips clone size in some rows; elsewhere it reads once, few, many or a size class.

V,J,size,D,DNA,CDR3
TRBV6-1,TRBJ2-7,-,-,TGTGCCAGCAGTGGGCCTAAGGCAGGCGCTACTGGCTACGAGCAGTACTTC,CASSGPKAGATGYEQYF
TRBV30,TRBJ2-7,-,TRBD2,TGTGCCTGGAGCACGGGACTAGCCGAGCAGTACTTC,CAWSTGLAEQYF
TRBV6-5,TRBJ2-1,-,TRBD1,TGTGCCAGCAGTACAGGACAGGGGCCCGGGAATGAGCAGTTCTTC,CASSTGQGPGNEQFF
TRBV7-9,TRBJ1-4,-,-,TGTGCCAGCAGCTTGGCACAGACGCGAAATGAAAAACTGTTTTTT,CASSLAQTRNEKLFF
TRBV5-1,TRBJ2-3,-,TRBD2,TGCGCCAGCAGCCCCGTGCGGGGGGCCACAGATACGCAGTATTTT,CASSPVRGATDTQYF
TRBV5-1,TRBJ1-1,-,-,TGCGCCAGCAGGGGCGGGACTGAAGCTTTCTTT,CASRGGTEAFF
TRBV7-3,TRBJ2-5,-,-,TGTGCCAGCAGCTCAGGGGTCCAAGAGACCCAGTACTTC,CASSSGVQETQYF
TRBV11-3,TRBJ2-1,-,-,TGTGCCAGCAGCGAGTACAGGGGCGGGGAGGTGGATGAGCAGTTCTTC,CASSEYRGGEVDEQFF
TRBV6-5,TRBJ1-2,once,-,TGTGCCAGCAGTTACGGAGAGGGAAGTGTGAATGGCTACACCTTC,CASSYGEGSVNGYTF
TRBV2,TRBJ1-5,-,-,TGTGCCAGCAGGGGGATAGGGGATCAGCCCCAGCATTTT,CASRGIGDQPQHF
TRBV5-1,TRBJ1-3,-,-,TGCGCCAGCAGCTCAGACGGAGTCTCTGGAAACACCATATATTTT,CASSSDGVSGNTIYF
TRBV7-9,TRBJ1-6,-,TRBD1,TGTGCCAGCAGCTTAATCGGACAGGGTTCACCCCTCCACTTT,CASSLIGQGSPLHF
TRBV30,TRBJ1-2,once,TRBD1,TGTGCCTGGAGTGGGACCGGGACAGGGGGCCCATGGGGCTACACCTTC,CAWSGTGTGGPWGYTF
TRBV28,TRBJ1-2,once,TRBD1,TGTGCCAGCAGCGTAACAATTCCTGGACAGGGGAGCAACTATGGCTACACCTTC,CASSVTIPGQGSNYGYTF
TRBV5-1,TRBJ2-7,-,TRBD1,TGCGCCAGCAGCTTGGGGGACAGGGACGCGAACGAGCAGTACTTC,CASSLGDRDANEQYF
TRBV21-1,TRBJ1-6,-,-,TGTGCCAGCACCGCGGACGGACAGCTATATAATTCACCCCTCCACTTT,CASTADGQLYNSPLHF
TRBV6-5,TRBJ1-1,-,-,TGTGCCAGCAGCCAAGGACAGAACACTGAAGCTTTCTTT,CASSQGQNTEAFF
TRBV11-2,TRBJ2-2,-,TRBD2,TGTGCCAGCAGCCGGTCCGGGACTACCAACACCGGGGAGCTGTTTTTT,CASSRSGTTNTGELFF
TRBV19,TRBJ2-2,-,TRBD1,TGTGCCAGTAGTATACCGGGACAGGGGCTGATCGGGGAGCTGTTTTTT,CASSIPGQGLIGELFF
TRBV9,TRBJ2-5,-,-,TGTGCCAGCAGCAGACTTACGGAGACCCAGTACTTC,CASSRLTETQYF
TRBV7-9,TRBJ1-5,-,-,TGTGCCAGCAGCTTGGGAGGGACGGGTCAGCCCCAGCATTTT,CASSLGGTGQPQHF
TRBV4-3,TRBJ1-5,few,TRBD1,TGCGCCAGCAGCCAGCAGACAGGGGCCCAGCCCCAGCATTTT,CASSQQTGAQPQHF
TRBV29-1,TRBJ2-5,-,TRBD2,TGCAGCGTTGAGCTAGCGGGGGGGCGAGAGACCCAGTACTTC,CSVELAGGRETQYF
TRBV5-6,TRBJ2-1,-,-,TGTGCCAGCAGCCCGGGATTCCACTCCTACAATGAGCAGTTCTTC,CASSPGFHSYNEQFF
TRBV18,TRBJ1-3,-,TRBD1,TGTGCCAGCTCAGCACCCGGGACAGGGGCCTACTCTGGAAACACCATATATTTT,CASSAPGTGAYSGNTIYF
TRBV4-3,TRBJ2-1,once,TRBD2,TGCGCCAGCAGCTTACTAGCGGGGACGGGCTACAATGAGCAGTTCTTC,CASSLLAGTGYNEQFF
TRBV11-2,TRBJ1-2,-,TRBD1,TGTGCCAGCAGCCTGACAGGGGATGGCTACACCTTC,CASSLTGDGYTF
TRBV27,TRBJ2-3,-,-,TGTGCCAGCCTTGAATTCTCTGGGACTGGCACAGATACGCAGTATTTT,CASLEFSGTGTDTQYF
TRBV7-2,TRBJ2-2,-,TRBD2,TGTGCCAGCAGCTTAGCGCTAGCGGGGGGATCGAACACCGGGGAGCTGTTTTTT,CASSLALAGGSNTGELFF
TRBV28,TRBJ1-5,-,-,TGTGCCAGCGGTGGAGCCCCCGGGCCCCAGCATTTT,CASGGAPGPQHF
TRBV5-1,TRBJ1-1,-,TRBD1,TGCGCCAGCAGCCCCCTGGTACTGGACAGGGGGCGCTTGGACACTGAAGCTTTCTTT,CASSPLVLDRGRLDTEAFF
TRBV4-2,TRBJ1-1,-,-,TGTGCCAGCAGCCAAGTCGGGGGGACGGGTGAAGCTTTCTTT,CASSQVGGTGEAFF
TRBV6-1,TRBJ2-5,-,TRBD2,TGTGCCAGCAGTCGGACTAGCTTGGGGACCCAGTACTTC,CASSRTSLGTQYF
TRBV11-1,TRBJ2-5,-,TRBD1,TGTGCCAGCAGCTCGAACCGGGACAGCCAAGAGACCCAGTACTTC,CASSSNRDSQETQYF
TRBV5-1,TRBJ2-3,-,TRBD1,TGCGCCAGCAGCTTCTCGACAGGGGCGGCAGATACGCAGTATTTT,CASSFSTGAADTQYF
TRBV30,TRBJ2-1,few,TRBD2,TGTGCCTGGTCACGGGGGGGTCGATACAATGAGCAGTTCTTC,CAWSRGGRYNEQFF
TRBV21-1,TRBJ1-5,-,-,TGTGCCAGCACACTGGACAGGGAAGCCTATAGCAATCAGCCCCAGCATTTT,CASTLDREAYSNQPQHF
TRBV7-2,TRBJ2-7,-,TRBD1,TGTGCCAGCAGCACAAGGGTCGGGGACAGGCCCTCCTACGAGCAGTACTTC,CASSTRVGDRPSYEQYF
TRBV14,TRBJ1-2,few,-,TGTGCCAGCAGCCAAAATATCCAGGGGTATGGCTACACCTTC,CASSQNIQGYGYTF
TRBV9,TRBJ1-1,-,-,TGTGCCAGCAGCGTAGATATGAGTGCCACTGAAGCTTTCTTT,CASSVDMSATEAFF
TRBV5-1,TRBJ1-2,-,TRBD1,TGCGCCAGCAGCTCACGACAGGGCAGATTGGATGGCTACACCTTC,CASSSRQGRLDGYTF
TRBV7-8,TRBJ1-1,few,-,TGTGCCAGCAGCGAACGCAGGGATTCCCAAGCTTTCTTT,CASSERRDSQAFF
TRBV30,TRBJ1-1,-,-,TGTGCCTGGAGTCGGGGAATGAACACTGAAGCTTTCTTT,CAWSRGMNTEAFF
TRBV19,TRBJ1-1,-,-,TGTGCCAGCAAACCGGAGGAGAACACTGAAGCTTTCTTT,CASKPEENTEAFF
TRBV30,TRBJ2-7,-,-,TGTGCCTGGACTTCAGGCTACGAGCAGTACTTC,CAWTSGYEQYF
TRBV2,TRBJ1-2,-,TRBD1,TGTGCCAGCAGTGAAACCCAACAGGGGCGAGACTATGGCTACACCTTC,CASSETQQGRDYGYTF
TRBV27,TRBJ1-1,-,TRBD1,TGTGCCAGCAGGCCTTCGGGACAGCGATACACTGAAGCTTTCTTT,CASRPSGQRYTEAFF
TRBV7-9,TRBJ1-4,-,TRBD1,TGTGCCAGCAGCCCTACAGGGGCCCTAGAAAAACTGTTTTTT,CASSPTGALEKLFF